Listed here are 22 T cell receptor beta chains from one sample, sequenced in a study of blood T cell repertoires in COVID-19. Assay: immunoSEQ multiplex PCR; the TCRdb copy retains only in-frame clones and omits some. The sample consists of under 250,000 clones, 80% to 90% of them appearing once. Sequenced sample: peripheral blood. The receptors here all came from a man older than 75 with acute or convalescent COVID-19.

The chain links TRBV18 to TRBJ2-2; 11 bases line up with TRBD2. Looked up from germline, CDR1 is KGHSH and CDR2 is LQKENI. This CDR3 has 16 residues. Unmatched junction bases numbered 7, after V lost 4 bases and J lost 6 bases. The CDR3: CASSQGTSGGPGELFF. For the CDR3, the DNA is TGTGCCAGCTCACAAGGGACTAGCGGAGGTCCCGGGGAGCTGTTTTTT. The full variable domain, in which reference TRBV18 and TRBJ2-2 provide the parts outside the CDR3, is NAGVMQNPRHLVRRRGQEARLRCSPMKGHSHVYWYRQLPEEGLKFMVYLQKENIIDESGMPKERFSAEFPKEGPSILRIQQVVRGDSAAYFCASSQGTSGGPGELFFGEGSRLTVL.

The rearrangement links TRBV11-2 to TRBJ2-4; 7 bases match TRBD1. The CDR3 contains 15 residues. With V trimmed by 4 bases and J by 12 bases, 15 bases remained unmatched. Germline V gives CDR1 SGHAT, CDR2 FQNNGV. The CDR3 protein is CASSSLRTPGGHQYF. CDR3 coding DNA: TGTGCCAGCAGCTCATTGAGAACCCCAGGGGGACATCAGTACTTC.

The V call is TRBV4-3, the J call TRBJ2-3; D is unresolved. The germline V gene encodes CDR1 LGHNA and CDR2 YSLEER. CDR3 length equals 12 residues. V lost 6 bases and J 2 bases, leaving 6 bases between the germline ends. CDR3 amino acids: CASRGYTDTQYF. The CDR3 DNA sequence: TGCGCCAGCAGGGGCTACACAGATACGCAGTATTTT.

CDR3 sequence (DNA): TGTGCCAGCAGCTTCGGGGGGACTAATGAAAAACTGTTTTTT. Translated, it gives CASSFGGTNEKLFF. The rearrangement joins TRBV7-2 to TRBJ1-4; a possible D gene is TRBD1 (5 bases). The ends were cut back, 3 bases at V and 2 bases at J, with 7 bases in the middle. The germline V gene encodes CDR1 SGHTA and CDR2 FQGNSA. The CDR3 runs to 14 residues.

This clone turned up a few times. The CDR3, as DNA: TGTGCCAGCAGCTTAGCCTACCCGGGACTAGCAAACACCGGGGAGCTGTTTTTT. This codes for CASSLAYPGLANTGELFF. The chain combines TRBV7-2 with TRBJ2-2; 9 positions agree with TRBD2. CDR3 length: 18 amino acids. V trimming: 0 bases; J trimming: 2 bases; junction bases outside the gene matches: 7. Germline V CDR1 and CDR2: SGHTA, FQGNSA. Full variable domain (outside the CDR3, taken from reference TRBV7-2 and TRBJ2-2): GAGVSQSPSNKVTEKGKDVELRCDPISGHTALYWYRQSLGQGLEFLIYFQGNSAPDKSGLPSDRFSAERTGGSVSTLTIQRTQQEDSAVYLCASSLAYPGLANTGELFFGEGSRLTVL.

The chain employs TRBV5-1 and TRBJ2-2; tentative D call: TRBD2 (6 bases). The germline V gene has CDR1 SGHRS and CDR2 YFSETQ. The CDR3 totals 15 residues. With 0 bases removed from V and 4 bases from J, the gap between germline ends came to 10 bases. For the CDR3, the DNA is TGCGCCAGCAGCTTGGTTCAGGGAGGCACCGGGGAGCTGTTTTTT. This encodes CASSLVQGGTGELFF.

This sequence joins TRBV7-2 and TRBJ2-5; D unresolved. The germline V gene encodes CDR1 SGHTA and CDR2 FQGNSA. Trimming cost V 4 bases and J 1 base, with 13 bases left between them. The CDR3 has 15 amino acids. As DNA, the CDR3 is TGTGCCAGCAGCTCTCCCGCGGCGTTCCAAGAGACCCAGTACTTC. It yields the protein CASSSPAAFQETQYF.

V gene TRBV10-3 combines with J gene TRBJ2-1; a weak D match, TRBD2 (5 bases). Germline CDR1 reads ENHRY; CDR2 reads SYGVKD. Trimming pared 3 bases from V and 0 bases from J, leaving 6 bases between. CDR3 length: 14 residues. CDR3 region: CAISDRGSYNEQFF. The CDR3, as DNA: TGTGCCATCAGTGACCGGGGCTCCTACAATGAGCAGTTCTTC.

CDR3 nucleotide sequence: TGTGCCAGCATAACACCAGTAAGCGGGCGCAGCTCCTACAATGAGCAGTTCTTC. This translates into CASITPVSGRSSYNEQFF. The chain uses TRBV7-2 and TRBJ2-1; D might be TRBD2 (6 bases). From germline, CDR1 is SGHTA and CDR2 FQGNSA. V was cut by 7 bases and J by 0 bases, with 22 bases left in between. The CDR3 consists of 18 residues.

This chain connects TRBV6-5 to TRBJ2-1, with 10 bases fitting TRBD2. From germline, CDR1 is MNHEY and CDR2 SVGAGI. This CDR3 is 13 amino acids long. Trimming cost V 8 bases and J 9 bases; bases outside gene matches: 7. CDR3 sequence: CASGSGRASEQFF. The CDR3 DNA is TGTGCCAGCGGGAGCGGGAGGGCTTCTGAGCAGTTCTTC.

This clone has only one observation. This chain links TRBV5-1 with TRBJ1-1; 8 bases match TRBD1. This CDR3 spans 13 amino acids. V shed 0 bases, J shed 7 bases, and the junction held 2 bases outside the gene matches. Germline CDR1 is SGHRS and CDR2 is YFSETQ. CDR3 amino acids: CASSLDTGGEAFF. Here the CDR3 DNA reads TGCGCCAGCAGCTTGGACACAGGGGGTGAAGCTTTCTTT.

In its sample, this clone was seen once. The V gene is TRBV12-5, the J gene TRBJ1-2, with 9 bases aligning to TRBD1. Trimming took 0 bases from V and 4 from J; bases not matched to a gene: 6. CDR1 is LGHNT and CDR2 is FRNRAP in the germline V gene. This CDR3 has 16 residues. CDR3 residues: CASGLVVGTGSYGYTF. DNA of the CDR3: TGTGCTAGTGGTTTGGTCGTAGGGACAGGGAGCTATGGCTACACCTTC.

The rearrangement uses TRBV4-2 and TRBJ2-5; 9 positions agree with TRBD2. This CDR3 has 15 amino acids. V gave up 4 bases and J gave up 1 base; unmatched junction bases: 4. Germline lookup yields CDR1 LGHNA and CDR2 YNFKEQ. The CDR3 here is CASSPSRGGQETQYF. The DNA for the CDR3 is TGTGCCAGCAGCCCCTCGCGGGGGGGCCAAGAGACCCAGTACTTC.

The chain joins TRBV6-7 to TRBJ1-2; 9 bases are shared with TRBD1. TRBV6-7 is reported as an ORF; its role is uncertain. The CDR3 has 16 amino acids. The trim removed 4 bases at V and 6 bases at J, leaving 12 bases unmatched. DNA of the CDR3: TGTGCCAGCAGTTCCCACTCGGGGGGACAGGGCCATGGCTACACCTTC. Amino acids: CASSSHSGGQGHGYTF.

The chain employs TRBV7-9 and TRBJ1-2, with TRBD1 matching 7 bases. CDR1 is SEHNR and CDR2 is FQNEAQ in the germline V gene (reference sequence). The CDR3 is 13 amino acids. Germline trimming cut 1 base from V and 11 bases from J; bases unmatched to any gene: 7. The CDR3 region is CASSLEQGQAYTF. CDR3 DNA: TGTGCCAGCAGCTTAGAACAGGGGCAAGCTTACACCTTC.

This clone was counted once. The chain couples TRBV7-2 to TRBJ1-2, with D maybe TRBD1 (6 bases). CDR3 length: 16 amino acids. CDR1 is SGHTA, CDR2 FQGNSA, per germline. Trimming removed 4 bases at V and 7 bases at J, with 22 bases between. In DNA form, the CDR3 reads TGTGCCAGCAGCTCGATAATAGCTGGGGGGGCTGCTGGCTACACCTTC. This sequence encodes CASSSIIAGGAAGYTF.

The chain is built from TRBV18 and TRBJ2-5; 8 bases are a match to TRBD1. The length of the CDR3 is 16 residues. Trimming removed 0 bases from V and 1 base from J; junction bases left unmatched: 4. Germline assignment: CDR1 KGHSH and CDR2 LQKENI. CDR3 in amino acids: CASSPPTGELQETQYF. In nucleotides, the CDR3 is TGTGCCAGCTCACCACCGACAGGGGAGCTCCAAGAGACCCAGTACTTC.

This clone was seen a handful of times. This rearrangement joins TRBV4-1 to TRBJ1-2; 11 positions match TRBD1. The CDR3 has 14 amino acids. CDR1 and CDR2 (germline): MGHRA, YSYEKL. V was clipped by 4 bases and J by 8 bases; unmatched bases: 6. Here the CDR3 reads CASSPGQGAVGYTF. The CDR3 DNA reads TGCGCCAGCAGCCCCGGACAGGGGGCAGTAGGCTACACCTTC.

With respect to this clone: In the same sample, other DNA sequences code for this CDR3. The V gene is TRBV5-1, the J gene TRBJ2-2; a weak D match, TRBD1 (6 bases). The CDR3 totals 15 residues. V was clipped by 0 bases and J by 1 base, with 7 bases between them. Germline values: CDR1 SGHRS, CDR2 YFSETQ. CDR3 DNA sequence: TGCGCCAGCAGCTTGGGGGGACAGAACACCGGGGAGCTGTTTTTT. Encoded protein: CASSLGGQNTGELFF. The entire variable domain, with the rest obtained from reference TRBV5-1 and TRBJ2-2, is as follows: KAGVTQTPRYLIKTRGQQVTLSCSPISGHRSVSWYQQTPGQGLQFLFEYFSETQRNKGNFPGRFSGRQFSNSRSEMNVSTLELGDSALYLCASSLGGQNTGELFFGEGSRLTVL.

In nucleotides, the CDR3 is TGTGCCAGCAGTAAGACTCAGGGATCCAATCAGCCCCAGCATTTT. It translates to CASSKTQGSNQPQHF. This sequence joins TRBV2 and TRBJ1-5, with D possibly TRBD1 on 5 matching bases. The CDR3 consists of 15 residues. Trimming removed 5 bases at V and 3 bases at J, with 14 bases between. Germline values: CDR1 SNHLY, CDR2 FYNNEI.

The DNA for the CDR3 is TGCGCCAGCAGCTTTCAGGGGGCAGGTGGAAACACCATATATTTT. The encoded protein is CASSFQGAGGNTIYF. This chain uses TRBV5-1 with TRBJ1-3; TRBD1 agrees at 8 bases. Trimming cost V 2 bases and J 3 bases; bases outside gene matches: 4. The CDR3 extends over 15 amino acids. Germline CDR1 reads SGHRS; CDR2 reads YFSETQ.

V usage is TRBV27 and J usage is TRBJ1-6, with 7 bases identical to TRBD1. The junction had 6 bases not matched to a gene; V was cut back by 5 bases and J by 5 bases. The germline V gene has CDR1 MNHEY and CDR2 SMNVEV (reference sequence). The CDR3 contains 15 residues. The CDR3 DNA reads as TGTGCCAGCAGTCGGCGACAGGGCCATAATTCACCCCTCCACTTT. Protein sequence: CASSRRQGHNSPLHF.